This T cell receptor (beta chain) is drawn from a study of shared clonotypes between healthy human individuals. General study findings and limits: Generation of non-shared clonotypes was less probable than generation of clonotypes shared by all four donors. The naive CD4 repertoires of several donors were compared, and approximately 5.3% of clonotypes were shared.

The junction had 7 bases not matched to a gene; V was cut back by 0 bases and J by 2 bases. The CDR3 sequence is 17 residues long. Germline assignment: CDR1 SGHAT and CDR2 FQNNGV. This clone was detected once. What it recognizes is unknown. Generated by immunoSEQ multiplex PCR, the TCRdb table keeps only in-frame clones and is missing some. The sample comprises 2 million to 2.5 million clones, 85% to 95% of which are singletons, and 0.13% rests with the top ten. The rearrangement joins TRBV11-2 to TRBJ1-2, with 9 nucleotides matching TRBD1. What was sequenced was naive CD4+ T cells sorted from blood. The subset: CD45RA+ positively selected. This clonotype was sampled from a young man in good health. DNA for the CDR3: TGTGCCAGCAGCTTAGACGGTTCGGACAGGGGAAACTATGGCTACACCTTC. As protein: CASSLDGSDRGNYGYTF. Full variable domain (rest looked up from reference TRBV11-2 and TRBJ1-2): EAGVAQSPRYKIIEKRQSVAFWCNPISGHATLYWYQQILGQGPKLLIQFQNNGVVDDSQLPKDRFSAERLKGVDSTLKIQPAKLEDSAVYLCASSLDGSDRGNYGYTFGSGTRLTVV.